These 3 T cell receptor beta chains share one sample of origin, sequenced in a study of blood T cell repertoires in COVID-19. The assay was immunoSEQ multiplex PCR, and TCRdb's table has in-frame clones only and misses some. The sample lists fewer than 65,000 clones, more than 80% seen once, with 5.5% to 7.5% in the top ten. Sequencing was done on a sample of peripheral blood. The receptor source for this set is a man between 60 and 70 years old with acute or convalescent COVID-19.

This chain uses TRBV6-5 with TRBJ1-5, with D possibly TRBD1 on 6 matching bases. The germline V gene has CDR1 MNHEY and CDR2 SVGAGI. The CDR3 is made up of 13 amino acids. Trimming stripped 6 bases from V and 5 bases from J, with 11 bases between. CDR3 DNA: TGTGCCAGCAGGCCTACAGGGCATCAGCCCCAGCATTTT. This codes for CASRPTGHQPQHF.

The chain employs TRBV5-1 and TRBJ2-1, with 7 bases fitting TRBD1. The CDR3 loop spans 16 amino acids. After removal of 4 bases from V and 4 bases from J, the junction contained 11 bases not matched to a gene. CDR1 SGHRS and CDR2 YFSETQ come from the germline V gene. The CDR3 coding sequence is TGCGCCAGCAGCAGTGCCGGGGACAGCCAGTACAATGAGCAGTTCTTC. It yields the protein CASSSAGDSQYNEQFF.

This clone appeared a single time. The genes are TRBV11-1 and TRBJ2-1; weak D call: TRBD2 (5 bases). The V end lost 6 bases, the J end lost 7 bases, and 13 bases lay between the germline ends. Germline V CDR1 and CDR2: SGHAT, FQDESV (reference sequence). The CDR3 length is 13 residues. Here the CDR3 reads CASRYPPGNEQFF. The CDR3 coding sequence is TGTGCCAGCAGGTACCCACCGGGGAATGAGCAGTTCTTC.